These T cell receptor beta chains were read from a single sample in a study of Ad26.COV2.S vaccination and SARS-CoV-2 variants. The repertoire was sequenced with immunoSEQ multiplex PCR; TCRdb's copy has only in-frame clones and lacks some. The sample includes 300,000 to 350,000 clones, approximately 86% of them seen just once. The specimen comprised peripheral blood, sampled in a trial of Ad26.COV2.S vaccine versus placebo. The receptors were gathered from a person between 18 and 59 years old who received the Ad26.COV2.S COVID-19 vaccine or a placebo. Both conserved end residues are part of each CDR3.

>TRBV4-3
CASSQDGRGDTQYF
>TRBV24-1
CATSDHRGTGELFF
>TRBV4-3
CASSQGGHRFAGELFF
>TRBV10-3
CAISERQTNYGYTF
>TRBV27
CASSLRYKETQYF
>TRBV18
CASSPMEAVGNSPLHF
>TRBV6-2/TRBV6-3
CASSFQRELFSYEQYF
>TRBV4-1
CASSPIRTGYEAFF
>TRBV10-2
CATRGNDRSGYTF
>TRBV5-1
CASSISPDLEAFF
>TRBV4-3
CASSQDLEGHNEQFF
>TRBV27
CASSFGTGVYEQYF
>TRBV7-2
CASSLGGHYNEQFF
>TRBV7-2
CASSLEIRETQYF
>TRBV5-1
CASSLMSGVEYEQYF
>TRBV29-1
CSARARGRNTEAFF
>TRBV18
CASSKDSNQPQHF